A selection of T cell receptor beta chains follows, all from one sample in a study of blood T cell repertoires in COVID-19. Generated by immunoSEQ multiplex PCR, the TCRdb table keeps only in-frame clones and is missing some. The sample consists of 150,000 to 200,000 clones, approximately 86% of them appearing once. The sequenced sample was peripheral blood. The receptors were sampled from a woman of 80 years or more with acute or convalescent COVID-19. Both conserved end residues are part of each CDR3. Each record gives: J gene, V gene, clone size, CDR3 protein. Only some rows state a clone size, as once, few, many or a class for expanded clones.

>TRBJ2-4|TRBV6-5|.
CASSYSSVRRDIQYF
>TRBJ2-7|TRBV5-1|few
CASSPGWGQTSYEQYF
>TRBJ1-2|TRBV5-1|.
CASSLAQGLDYTF
>TRBJ2-3|TRBV7-2|.
CASSPNSRTQYF
>TRBJ2-7|TRBV29-1|.
CSVGGEGHEQYF
>TRBJ1-1|TRBV27|.
CASSLTGGVGTEAFF
>TRBJ2-1|TRBV7-3|.
CASSRAASGNYNEQFF
>TRBJ2-7|TRBV27|once
CASSLSRETPPYEQYF
>TRBJ2-1|TRBV5-1|.
CASSKDSGGSEQFF
>TRBJ1-2|TRBV7-9|once
CASSSSYVDRAGGYTF
>TRBJ2-1|TRBV5-1|once
CASSPWGLAGAGGDEQFF
>TRBJ2-1|TRBV15|.
CATSRTGAYSYNEQFF
>TRBJ1-2|TRBV6-6|.
CASSGQRAGGYTF
>TRBJ1-1|TRBV12-3/TRBV12-4|once
CASSLEDRGGVFF
>TRBJ1-1|TRBV15|.
CATSRAAGKAFF
>TRBJ1-6|TRBV7-2|few
CASSFNRGRGSPLHF
>TRBJ1-1|TRBV5-6|once
CASSYRAWGTEAFF
>TRBJ1-5|TRBV15|.
CATLSQPQHF
>TRBJ1-2|TRBV27|once
CASRTGGQGYTF
>TRBJ2-2|TRBV6-1|.
CASSESGAAYTGELFF
>TRBJ1-1|TRBV7-9|.
CASSPLRGSTEAFF
>TRBJ1-2|TRBV4-3|.
CASSHVSGVDTLLSTF
>TRBJ2-1|TRBV6-5|once
CASRLAGTYNEQFF
>TRBJ1-4|TRBV6-5|.
CASSYSIGGEKLFF
>TRBJ1-5|TRBV6-5|.
CASSASEGGNQPQHF
>TRBJ2-3|TRBV19|.
CASSLDGLAHGDTQYF
>TRBJ2-1|TRBV7-2|.
CASRAGLAAYNEQFF
>TRBJ2-1|TRBV7-3|.
CASSLMAVSYNEQFF
>TRBJ2-2|TRBV4-2|.
CASSQRPSGKTGELFF
>TRBJ2-3|TRBV5-4|.
CASTGGPDTQYF
>TRBJ2-2|TRBV6-5|few
CASSGIWTGELFF
>TRBJ1-3|TRBV19|.
CASSARVLPIYF
>TRBJ1-1|TRBV4-1|.
CASTFRDRDLNTEAFF
>TRBJ2-3|TRBV5-5|.
CASSRLTGTGADTQYF
>TRBJ2-1|TRBV19|.
CASSMRGTTYNEQFF
>TRBJ2-3|TRBV27|.
CASRGDRAPSTDTQYF
>TRBJ2-1|TRBV7-2|.
CASSLVVSGRGWAFF
>TRBJ2-7|TRBV5-4|.
CASSLDPARSSYEQYF
>TRBJ2-7|TRBV19|.
CASAHHPRGVTNYEQYF
>TRBJ1-4|TRBV25-1|.
CASSGDLYRNEKLFF